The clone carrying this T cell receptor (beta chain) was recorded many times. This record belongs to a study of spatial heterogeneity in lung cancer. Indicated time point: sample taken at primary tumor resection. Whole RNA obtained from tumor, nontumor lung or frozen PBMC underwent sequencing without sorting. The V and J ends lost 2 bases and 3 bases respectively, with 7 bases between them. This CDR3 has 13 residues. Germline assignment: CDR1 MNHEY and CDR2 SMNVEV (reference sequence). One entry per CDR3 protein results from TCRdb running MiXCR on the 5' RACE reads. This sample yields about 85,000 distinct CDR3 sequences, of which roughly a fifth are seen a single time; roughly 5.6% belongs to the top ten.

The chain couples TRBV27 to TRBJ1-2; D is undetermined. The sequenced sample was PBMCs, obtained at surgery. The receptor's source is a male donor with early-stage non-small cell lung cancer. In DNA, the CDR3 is TGTGCCAGCAGTTTAAGCCGGTACTATGGCTACACCTTC. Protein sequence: CASSLSRYYGYTF.